This record concerns one T cell receptor beta chain sequence. Its specificity is not known. TCRdb re-called the 5' RACE reads and shows each CDR3 protein once, DNA omitted. The sample has about 460,000 distinct CDR3 sequences. These data come from a study of T cells expressing NK-cell markers. Looking at the study overall: Sorted CD3+CD56-NKG2C+, CD3+CD56+NKG2C+ and CD3+CD56+NKG2C- T cells supplied the TCR beta repertoires. Overall study results and limits: As a fraction of CD8+ T cells, dominant NKG2C+ clonotypes reached roughly 1.0-8% in six donors. There were a handful of donors in whom these clonotypes also led the CD3+CD56-NKG2C+ fraction.

This CDR3 is built from 12 residues. From germline, CDR1 is SEHNR and CDR2 FQNEAQ (reference sequence). The chain joins TRBV7-9 to TRBJ2-1; TCRdb's assignment of TRBD1 cannot be checked, as there is no DNA. Sequenced material: blood T cells: a sorted CD56 or NKG2C T cell subset, CD4+ or CD8+ T cells, or bulk PBMC T cells (not recorded which). The sequence was collected from a woman aged 45-65 years in good health. The CDR3 here is CASSFTGTEQFF.